The following is a TCR beta chain sequence with its context. The repertoire was sequenced with immunoSEQ multiplex PCR; TCRdb's copy has only in-frame clones and lacks some. This sample has about 150,000 clones, with under 85% found just once. The V end lost 0 bases, the J end lost 8 bases, and 21 bases lay between the germline ends. The CDR3 totals 17 residues. Germline CDR1 SGDLS, CDR2 YYNGEE. Relapse was seen in all patients after autologous stem cell transplantation, and brentuximab vedotin exposure was variable. This sample is part of a study of PD-1 blockade in classical Hodgkin lymphoma. The sequences come from peripheral blood mononuclear cells (PBMCs), collected before the second cycle of nivolumab. This receptor was taken from a human donor with classical Hodgkin lymphoma. The rearrangement links TRBV9 to TRBJ1-3; TRBD1 might be the D (6 bases). CDR3 sequence reads: CASSVGRGGGSVDTIYF. DNA for the CDR3: TGTGCCAGCAGCGTAGGCAGGGGCGGTGGAAGTGTAGACACCATATATTTT. The complete variable domain, with remaining parts taken from reference TRBV9 and TRBJ1-3, reads DSGVTQTPKHLITATGQRVTLRCSPRSGDLSVYWYQQSLDQGLQFLIQYYNGEERAKGNILERFSAQQFPDLHSELNLSSLELGDSALYFCASSVGRGGGSVDTIYFGEGSWLTVV.